This T cell receptor beta chain was captured by sequencing in a study of identical twins. TCRdb fed the 5' RACE reads into MiXCR, producing one record per CDR3 protein. This table holds about 1.7 million distinct CDR3 sequences, roughly 35% found once. Study conclusions and caveats: Within twin pairs, the out-of-frame alpha sequences they shared showed excess low generation probability. The study drew conclusions from cross-sectional statistical analysis, not from following the same donors. For monozygotic twins, models underestimated out-of-frame TCR alpha sharing.

Notes on this clonotype: Its antigen is not known.

The CDR3 extends over 16 amino acids. From germline, CDR1 is MGHRA and CDR2 YSYEKL. The germline V and J ends were trimmed by 6 bases and 2 bases, with 18 bases remaining between them. The sequencing input was cord blood. V gene TRBV4-1 combines with J gene TRBJ2-3; D is uncertain. This clonotype was obtained from a newborn girl in good health. The CDR3 loop is CASSLYTTSFTDTQYF. DNA for the CDR3: TGCGCCAGCAGTCTATACACAACCTCCTTCACAGATACGCAGTATTTT.